Following are 16 T cell receptor beta chains from one sample sequenced in a study of identical twins. TCRdb ran MiXCR on the 5' RACE reads and lists one entry per CDR3 protein. The sample contains some 460,000 distinct CDR3 sequences, 13% to 15% of which appear only once. These data were likewise used in another study, on yellow fever vaccine responses in identical twins.

Sample: CD4+ T cells sorted from blood. The receptors derive from a woman aged 18-30 years in good health.

This clonotype was picked up a small number of times. The rearrangement links TRBV6-5 to TRBJ2-2; 8 nucleotides agree with TRBD2. This CDR3 is 16 amino acids long. V shed 0 bases, J shed 4 bases, and the junction held 4 bases outside the gene matches. Germline-derived CDR1 and CDR2 are MNHEY and SVGAGI. As DNA, the CDR3 is TGTGCCAGCAGTTACTCTAGCGGGGAAATCACCGGGGAGCTGTTTTTT. Its translation: CASSYSSGEITGELFF.

The sample holds many counts of this clonotype. The chain is built from TRBV2 and TRBJ2-1, with TRBD2 matching 13 bases. V shed 5 bases and J 6 bases; nucleotides not matched to a gene: 4. The CDR3 sequence is 15 residues long. Germline-derived CDR1 and CDR2 are SNHLY and FYNNEI. This CDR3 reads CASSFRTSGSNEQFF. In DNA, the CDR3 is TGTGCCAGCAGTTTCCGGACTAGCGGGAGCAATGAGCAGTTCTTC.

The chain combines TRBV20-1 with TRBJ1-2, with D perhaps TRBD1 (5 bases). The CDR3 runs to 11 residues. The V end was cut by 0 bases, the J end by 8 bases, with 7 bases between. CDR1 is DFQATT, CDR2 SNEGSKA, per germline (reference sequence). CDR3 region: CSARDKGGYTF. CDR3 DNA sequence: TGCAGTGCTAGAGATAAGGGGGGCTACACCTTC.

The chain employs TRBV28 and TRBJ2-2, with 8 bases identical to TRBD1. CDR1 and CDR2 from the germline V gene are MDHEN and SYDVKM. The V segment lost 6 bases and the J segment 4 bases; nucleotides outside the gene matches: 10. The CDR3 is 16 residues long. The CDR3 nucleotides read TGTGCCAGCAGATTAAGGACAGGGTCGGTCACCGGGGAGCTGTTTTTT. Translated, it gives CASRLRTGSVTGELFF.

In its sample, this clonotype was seen a few times. The rearrangement joins TRBV28 to TRBJ2-2, with D possibly TRBD1 on 5 matching bases. Trimming removed 5 bases from V and 2 bases from J, with 12 bases in between. From germline, CDR1 is MDHEN and CDR2 SYDVKM. This CDR3 region has 15 residues. The CDR3 is CASSPPRGNTGELFF. In nucleotides, the CDR3 is TGTGCCAGCAGTCCCCCAAGGGGAAACACCGGGGAGCTGTTTTTT.

The sample holds a few counts of this clonotype. This chain links TRBV20-1 with TRBJ2-5; 13 bases fit TRBD2. CDR1 is DFQATT, CDR2 SNEGSKA, per germline (reference sequence). V dropped 5 bases and J dropped 1; count of bases not matched to a gene: 7. The CDR3 runs 16 residues. Here the CDR3 DNA reads TGCAGTGCTTTACGACTAGCGGGAGGCCTCCAAGAGACCCAGTACTTC. Translation: CSALRLAGGLQETQYF.

The chain has TRBV2 and TRBJ2-7; 9 bases line up with TRBD2. Germline assignment: CDR1 SNHLY and CDR2 FYNNEI. There are 15 residues in the CDR3. Trimming cost V 7 bases and J 2 bases; bases outside gene matches: 9. The CDR3 loop reads CASTGDVAGAYEQYF. CDR3 bases: TGTGCCAGCACGGGGGACGTAGCGGGGGCCTACGAGCAGTACTTC.

This chain uses TRBV4-1 with TRBJ2-2; D may be TRBD2 (5 bases). The germline V gene encodes CDR1 MGHRA and CDR2 YSYEKL. The CDR3 is 15 residues long. V was cut by 0 bases and J by 7 bases, with 12 bases left in between. The CDR3 protein is CASSQEVSGIGELFF. The CDR3 DNA reads as TGCGCCAGCAGCCAAGAAGTGTCGGGGATCGGGGAGCTGTTTTTT.

In its sample, this clonotype was seen a few times. The V and J genes are TRBV5-1 and TRBJ2-5, with no clear D. CDR3 size: 14 residues. Trimming pared 0 bases from V and 5 bases from J, leaving 11 bases between. Germline V gene data show CDR1 as SGHRS and CDR2 as YFSETQ. The CDR3, as DNA: TGCGCCAGCAGCTTGGCACTCTCTCTGGAGACCCAGTACTTC. This sequence encodes CASSLALSLETQYF.

This clonotype was counted only a few times. The chain is built from TRBV12-3 or TRBV12-4 and TRBJ2-3; D unclear. The length of the CDR3 is 16 residues. V was clipped by 1 base and J by 5 bases, with 16 bases between them. The CDR3 is CASSLVPWSGRDTQYF. The CDR3 nucleotides are TGTGCCAGCAGTTTAGTGCCCTGGTCAGGCCGAGATACGCAGTATTTT.

Only a few counts were recorded for this clonotype. V usage is TRBV12-3 or TRBV12-4 and J usage is TRBJ1-1, with a weak D call TRBD1 (6 bases). The CDR3 consists of 16 residues. The germline V and J ends were trimmed by 6 bases and 5 bases, with 22 bases remaining between them. CDR3 coding DNA: TGTGCCAGCAGGCTACCGGGACAAGGAAGGGAGACTGAAGCTTTCTTT. Its translation: CASRLPGQGRETEAFF.

This clonotype turned up a few times. The chain combines TRBV4-3 with TRBJ2-3, with 7 bases identical to TRBD1. This CDR3 region has 17 residues. The junction had 8 bases not matched to a gene; V was cut back by 2 bases and J by 0 bases. CDR1 and CDR2 (germline): LGHNA, YSLEER. The CDR3 is CASSQNPTGISTDTQYF. The CDR3 DNA sequence: TGCGCCAGCAGCCAAAACCCGACAGGGATAAGCACAGATACGCAGTATTTT.

This clonotype was counted a few times. The CDR3 protein is CASSLETRAYEQFF. The CDR3 DNA is TGCGCCAGCAGCTTGGAGACTAGGGCGTATGAGCAGTTCTTC. V usage is TRBV5-1 and J usage is TRBJ2-1; the D gene is possibly TRBD2 (6 bases). The CDR3 spans 14 residues. CDR1 SGHRS and CDR2 YFSETQ come from the germline V gene. V shed 0 bases and J shed 8 bases, with 12 bases lying between them.

This clonotype appeared many times. The chain employs TRBV5-1 and TRBJ1-5; possibly TRBD1 for D (5 bases). CDR1 SGHRS and CDR2 YFSETQ come from the germline V gene. V was pared by 3 bases and J by 0 bases, with 13 bases between. The CDR3 has 16 residues. The CDR3 here is CASSSPGGDSNQPQHF. For the CDR3, the DNA is TGCGCCAGCAGCTCCCCGGGGGGGGATAGCAATCAGCCCCAGCATTTT.

V is TRBV10-3 and J is TRBJ2-2; TRBD2 aligns across 8 bases. The germline gives CDR1 ENHRY, CDR2 SYGVKD. V shed 2 bases, J shed 0 bases, and the junction held 2 bases outside the gene matches. This CDR3 has 16 amino acids. The CDR3 DNA follows: TGTGCCATCAGTGAGACTAGCGGCGCGAACACCGGGGAGCTGTTTTTT. Translation: CAISETSGANTGELFF.

The table lists this clonotype with many counts. This chain links TRBV5-1 with TRBJ2-7, with unresolved D. This CDR3 is 14 amino acids long. Trimming left V 3 bases short and J 0 bases short, with 10 bases between. Germline CDR1 is SGHRS and CDR2 is YFSETQ. CDR3 DNA: TGCGCCAGCAGCTCCGCGACATCCTCCTACGAGCAGTACTTC. Protein sequence: CASSSATSSYEQYF.